This TCR beta chain was recovered during a study of glioma-infiltrating T cells after dendritic cell vaccination. The J segment lost 3 bases and the V segment lost 2 bases, leaving 2 bases of the junction unmatched. CDR1 and CDR2 from the germline V gene are KGHSH and LQKENI. The CDR3 is made up of 15 amino acids. On this clone: Its antigen is unidentified.

As to time point: after dendritic cell vaccination, including at tumor progression/relapse. Study-level results: TCR clonality showed no direct relationship with survival.

The primer mix had 60 V beta and 13 J beta primers. The table came from immunoSEQ multiplex PCR; TCRdb's copy has only in-frame clones and leaves some out. This repertoire shows approximately 90,000 clones, about 81% found once; its top ten account for less than 2.5%. V and J are TRBV18 and TRBJ1-2; 11 bases agree with TRBD1. The sequence was collected from a human donor with glioblastoma. The sample in question was blood, obtained after dendritic cell vaccination. This CDR3 reads CASSPKGQGDYGYTF. CDR3 nucleotide sequence: TGTGCCAGCTCACCAAAGGGACAGGGGGACTATGGCTACACCTTC.